The text below deals with one T cell receptor beta chain. The data were obtained in a study of shared clonotypes between healthy human individuals. This CDR3 is built from 14 residues. Germline V lookup: CDR1 SGHVS, CDR2 FNYEAQ. V was shortened by 1 base and J by 7 bases, with 11 bases between the two germline ends. Only in-frame clones appear in the TCRdb table, and some are missing; sequencing was by immunoSEQ multiplex PCR. The repertoire holds under 1 million clones, around 96% seen once, with about 0.21% in the top ten. CD45RO-negative, CCR7-selected cells formed the naive CD8 fraction, which excluded terminally differentiated effector memory CD45RA+ cells. All donors were Caucasian adults living in Nashville, Tennessee.

The clonotype was recovered from a man under 40 in good health. Source material: naive CD8+ T cells sorted from blood. This chain links TRBV7-6 with TRBJ1-5; no reliable D call. The CDR3 here is CASSLGGKLQPQHF. The CDR3 DNA follows: TGTGCCAGCAGCTTAGGAGGGAAGCTACAGCCCCAGCATTTT.